These T cell receptor beta chains were read from a single sample in a study of molecular identifiers for immune sequencing clone quantification. In TCRdb, the PCR reads were re-called with MiXCR into one record per CDR3 protein. The sample lists some 320,000 distinct CDR3 sequences; 24% were seen once. Input material: naive CD8+ T cells from blood, with Jurkat cell RNA spiked in. The receptor set was obtained from a human donor in good health. Some libraries in this study had Jurkat cell RNA spiked in. Both conserved end residues are part of each CDR3. Each record gives: D gene, V gene, clone size, J gene, CDR3 protein, CDR3 DNA. A D gene is named only where the DNA matches it firmly. Clone size is not always given. Where it is, it says once, few, many or a class for expanded clones.

D gene: NA
V gene: TRBV9
clone size: many
J gene: TRBJ1-3
CDR3 protein: CASSAPREGTGNTIYF
CDR3 DNA: TGTGCCAGCAGCGCCCCCCGTGAGGGGACTGGAAACACCATATATTTT

D gene: NA
V gene: TRBV25-1
clone size: many
J gene: TRBJ2-3
CDR3 protein: CATSAGTPAEDTQYF
CDR3 DNA: TGTGCCACTTCGGCCGGGACTCCGGCGGAAGATACGCAGTATTTT

D gene: NA
V gene: TRBV4-3
clone size: NA
J gene: TRBJ1-1
CDR3 protein: CASSQDGTANTEAFF
CDR3 DNA: TGCGCCAGCAGCCAAGACGGCACAGCGAACACTGAAGCTTTCTTT

D gene: NA
V gene: TRBV12-3/TRBV12-4
clone size: NA
J gene: TRBJ2-3
CDR3 protein: CASTFVGVTDTQYF
CDR3 DNA: TGTGCCAGCACATTCGTGGGGGTGACAGATACGCAGTATTTT

D gene: NA
V gene: TRBV7-9
clone size: many
J gene: TRBJ1-1
CDR3 protein: CASSFVNGNTEAFF
CDR3 DNA: TGTGCCAGCAGCTTCGTGAATGGGAACACTGAAGCTTTCTTT

D gene: NA
V gene: TRBV18
clone size: NA
J gene: TRBJ1-1
CDR3 protein: CASSPPVFTAEAFF
CDR3 DNA: TGTGCCAGCTCACCACCGGTGTTCACGGCTGAAGCTTTCTTT

D gene: NA
V gene: TRBV28
clone size: many
J gene: TRBJ2-7
CDR3 protein: CASSTLGYEQYF
CDR3 DNA: TGTGCCAGCAGCACCCTTGGCTACGAGCAGTACTTC

D gene: NA
V gene: TRBV29-1
clone size: NA
J gene: TRBJ2-3
CDR3 protein: CSVHRGRNQPQYF
CDR3 DNA: TGCAGCGTTCATCGGGGTCGCAATCAGCCCCAGTATTTT

D gene: TRBD2
V gene: TRBV7-2
clone size: NA
J gene: TRBJ2-1
CDR3 protein: CASSSGLAVYNEQFF
CDR3 DNA: TGTGCCAGCAGCTCCGGACTAGCGGTTTACAATGAGCAGTTCTTC

D gene: NA
V gene: TRBV29-1
clone size: many
J gene: TRBJ2-5
CDR3 protein: CSVQDGSYQETQYF
CDR3 DNA: TGCAGCGTTCAAGACGGGTCTTACCAGGAGACCCAGTACTTC

D gene: NA
V gene: TRBV28
clone size: NA
J gene: TRBJ2-1
CDR3 protein: CASSLNGAREQFF
CDR3 DNA: TGTGCCAGCAGCCTCAACGGGGCCCGCGAGCAGTTCTTC

D gene: NA
V gene: TRBV24-1
clone size: few
J gene: TRBJ2-1
CDR3 protein: CATSTGQSSYNEQFF
CDR3 DNA: TGTGCCACCAGTACCGGACAGAGCTCCTACAATGAGCAGTTCTTC

D gene: NA
V gene: TRBV4-3
clone size: NA
J gene: TRBJ1-3
CDR3 protein: CASSQEIPGSLSGNTIYF
CDR3 DNA: TGCGCCAGCAGCCAAGAAATCCCCGGGTCACTATCTGGAAACACCATATATTTT

D gene: NA
V gene: TRBV4-3
clone size: NA
J gene: TRBJ1-4
CDR3 protein: CASSQDGQTIATNEKLFF
CDR3 DNA: TGCGCCAGCAGCCAAGACGGACAGACTATTGCAACTAATGAAAAACTGTTTTTT

D gene: NA
V gene: TRBV20-1
clone size: few
J gene: TRBJ1-1
CDR3 protein: CSATLGRGITEAFF
CDR3 DNA: TGCAGTGCTACGTTGGGCAGGGGTATCACTGAAGCTTTCTTT

D gene: NA
V gene: TRBV2
clone size: few
J gene: TRBJ1-1
CDR3 protein: CASSEVGGLDTEAFF
CDR3 DNA: TGTGCCAGCAGTGAAGTTGGTGGTTTGGACACTGAAGCTTTCTTT

D gene: TRBD1
V gene: TRBV7-9
clone size: NA
J gene: TRBJ1-5
CDR3 protein: CASSQQGAREPQHF
CDR3 DNA: TGTGCCAGCAGCCAACAGGGGGCTCGGGAGCCCCAGCATTTT

D gene: NA
V gene: TRBV12-3/TRBV12-4
clone size: many
J gene: TRBJ2-1
CDR3 protein: CASSPSGGWTYNEQFF
CDR3 DNA: TGTGCCAGCAGTCCTAGTGGGGGGTGGACCTACAATGAGCAGTTCTTC

D gene: NA
V gene: TRBV5-6
clone size: few
J gene: TRBJ2-7
CDR3 protein: CASSLGGSDEQYF
CDR3 DNA: TGTGCCAGCAGCTTGGGAGGGTCCGACGAGCAGTACTTC

D gene: TRBD1
V gene: TRBV12-3/TRBV12-4
clone size: few
J gene: TRBJ2-7
CDR3 protein: CASSFEQGVDEQYF
CDR3 DNA: TGTGCCAGCAGTTTTGAACAGGGGGTAGACGAGCAGTACTTC

D gene: TRBD2
V gene: TRBV7-2
clone size: many
J gene: TRBJ2-3
CDR3 protein: CASSLTPSGGLGDTQYF
CDR3 DNA: TGTGCCAGCAGCTTAACCCCGTCGGGGGGGCTGGGAGATACGCAGTATTTT

D gene: NA
V gene: TRBV15
clone size: NA
J gene: TRBJ1-4
CDR3 protein: CATSRVGRTPYNEKLFF
CDR3 DNA: TGTGCCACCAGCAGAGTGGGCAGGACCCCTTATAACGAAAAACTGTTTTTT

D gene: NA
V gene: TRBV12-3/TRBV12-4
clone size: many
J gene: TRBJ1-4
CDR3 protein: CASMDPTTNEKLFF
CDR3 DNA: TGTGCCAGCATGGACCCCACAACTAATGAAAAACTGTTTTTT

D gene: TRBD2
V gene: TRBV20-1
clone size: many
J gene: TRBJ2-3
CDR3 protein: CSANGLAGDYDTDTQYF
CDR3 DNA: TGCAGTGCCAATGGACTAGCGGGGGATTACGACACAGATACGCAGTATTTT

D gene: TRBD2
V gene: TRBV29-1
clone size: many
J gene: TRBJ2-2
CDR3 protein: CSVELDIETSGILDTGELFF
CDR3 DNA: TGCAGCGTTGAACTCGATATTGAGACTAGCGGGATCTTGGACACCGGGGAGCTGTTTTTT

D gene: TRBD2
V gene: TRBV29-1
clone size: few
J gene: TRBJ2-7
CDR3 protein: CSVEGLAGEAYKQYF
CDR3 DNA: TGCAGCGTTGAAGGCCTAGCGGGAGAGGCATACAAGCAGTACTTC

D gene: TRBD2
V gene: TRBV4-3
clone size: many
J gene: TRBJ2-7
CDR3 protein: CASSQVYPAAGMEYF
CDR3 DNA: TGCGCAAGCAGCCAAGTATATCCGGCAGCGGGGATGGAGTACTTC

D gene: NA
V gene: TRBV12-3/TRBV12-4
clone size: few
J gene: TRBJ2-3
CDR3 protein: CASSQLGTPDTQYF
CDR3 DNA: TGTGCCAGCAGCCAACTCGGGACTCCAGATACGCAGTATTTT

D gene: TRBD2
V gene: TRBV4-1
clone size: few
J gene: TRBJ2-3
CDR3 protein: CASSQGIAGAADTQYF
CDR3 DNA: TGCGCCAGCAGCCAAGGGATAGCGGGGGCGGCAGATACGCAGTATTTT

D gene: NA
V gene: TRBV4-1
clone size: many
J gene: TRBJ2-7
CDR3 protein: CASSQERTGFASYEQYF
CDR3 DNA: TGCGCCAGCAGCCAAGAGAGAACAGGGTTCGCTTCCTACGAGCAGTACTTC

D gene: NA
V gene: TRBV7-2
clone size: many
J gene: TRBJ2-7
CDR3 protein: CASSSGLGGHYEQYF
CDR3 DNA: TGTGCCAGCAGCTCGGGACTCGGAGGCCACTACGAGCAGTACTTC

D gene: NA
V gene: TRBV5-1
clone size: once
J gene: TRBJ2-5
CDR3 protein: CAGGLGTASGGARCF
CDR3 DNA: TGCGCCGGCGGCTTGGGGACAGCCTCGGGAGGGGCCCGGTGCTTC

D gene: NA
V gene: TRBV6-2/TRBV6-3
clone size: NA
J gene: TRBJ1-1
CDR3 protein: CAHRYSRAAEAFF
CDR3 DNA: TGTGCCCACCGTTACTCCCGGGCAGCAGAAGCTTTCTTT

D gene: NA
V gene: TRBV5-6
clone size: many
J gene: TRBJ1-2
CDR3 protein: CASSLVETLGYTF
CDR3 DNA: TGTGCCAGCAGCTTGGTGGAAACACTCGGCTACACCTTC

D gene: NA
V gene: TRBV7-2
clone size: many
J gene: TRBJ2-7
CDR3 protein: CASSSPPGEEQYF
CDR3 DNA: TGTGCCAGCAGCTCACCCCCGGGGGAGGAGCAGTACTTC

D gene: TRBD2
V gene: TRBV27
clone size: few
J gene: TRBJ2-2
CDR3 protein: CASSFSSGNTGELFF
CDR3 DNA: TGTGCCAGCAGTTTTTCTAGCGGTAACACCGGGGAGCTGTTTTTT

D gene: TRBD2
V gene: TRBV11-2
clone size: NA
J gene: TRBJ2-3
CDR3 protein: CASRLAGAGTDTQYF
CDR3 DNA: TGTGCCAGCAGACTAGCGGGGGCTGGCACAGATACGCAGTATTTT

D gene: TRBD1
V gene: TRBV4-2
clone size: NA
J gene: TRBJ2-2
CDR3 protein: CASSQEWTGGNTGELFF
CDR3 DNA: TGTGCCAGCAGCCAAGAGTGGACAGGGGGAAACACCGGGGAGCTGTTTTTT

D gene: NA
V gene: TRBV12-3/TRBV12-4
clone size: NA
J gene: TRBJ2-2
CDR3 protein: CASSPPLMGELFF
CDR3 DNA: TGTGCCAGCAGTCCCCCGCTGATGGGGGAGCTGTTTTTT

D gene: NA
V gene: TRBV5-4
clone size: many
J gene: TRBJ2-7
CDR3 protein: CATAVKVGGNDEQYF
CDR3 DNA: TGTGCCACCGCCGTTAAAGTGGGGGGTAACGACGAGCAGTACTTC

D gene: NA
V gene: TRBV7-9
clone size: NA
J gene: TRBJ2-3
CDR3 protein: CAGSLGSDTQYF
CDR3 DNA: TGTGCCGGCAGCTTAGGGTCAGATACGCAGTATTTT

D gene: TRBD1
V gene: TRBV15
clone size: many
J gene: TRBJ2-7
CDR3 protein: CATSRDYDRVGRYEQYF
CDR3 DNA: TGTGCCACCAGCAGAGATTACGACAGGGTGGGTAGGTACGAGCAGTACTTC

D gene: TRBD1
V gene: TRBV19
clone size: few
J gene: TRBJ2-1
CDR3 protein: CASSIGQGYNEQFF
CDR3 DNA: TGTGCCAGTAGTATCGGACAGGGCTACAATGAGCAGTTCTTC